The 8 T cell receptor beta chains below come from one sample, sequenced in a study of blood T cell repertoires in COVID-19. Produced via immunoSEQ multiplex PCR; TCRdb's table is partial and in-frame only. The data hold more than 45,000 clones, with 80% to 90% observed a single time. The sequenced material came from peripheral blood. The receptors come from a woman older than 75 with acute or convalescent COVID-19.

The CDR3 loop reads CASSLGGSQEAFF. In nucleotides, the CDR3 is TGTGCCAGCAGCTTAGGAGGGTCCCAGGAAGCTTTCTTT. This chain joins TRBV7-2 and TRBJ1-1; D unclear. Trimming removed 1 base from V and 8 bases from J, with 11 bases in between. CDR1 and CDR2 from the germline V gene are SGHTA and FQGNSA. The CDR3 spans 13 residues.

Points on this clone: The germline gene is not matched at one end of the junction; a read error may be the cause. The chain couples TRBV5-1 to TRBJ1-2; D might be TRBD1 (5 bases). This CDR3 comprises 13 residues. Germline V CDR1 and CDR2: SGHRS, YFSETQ. CDR3 DNA: TGCGCCAGCAGTTTGGACACCAACTATGGCTACACCTTC. This codes for CASSLDTNYGYTF. Drawing the rest from reference TRBV5-1 and TRBJ1-2, the complete variable domain is KAGVTQTPRYLIKTRGQQVTLSCSPISGHRSVSWYQQTPGQGLQFLFEYFSETQRNKGNFPGRFSGRQFSNSRSEMNVSTLELGDSALYLCASSLDTNYGYTFGSGTRLTVV.

Only a few counts were recorded for this clone. The chain uses TRBV6-1 and TRBJ1-6; D ambiguous. The CDR3 runs to 14 residues. Germline V gene data show CDR1 as MNHNS and CDR2 as SASEGT. V lost 1 base to trimming and J lost 10 bases, with 11 bases between them. CDR3 sequence reads: CASSEGGTRSPLHF. The CDR3 nucleotides are TGTGCCAGCAGTGAAGGTGGCACGCGGTCACCCCTCCACTTT.

The chain has TRBV6-5 and TRBJ1-2; TRBD1 matches 9 bases. Unmatched junction bases numbered 9, after V lost 6 bases and J lost 4 bases. Germline V gives CDR1 MNHEY, CDR2 SVGAGI. The CDR3 sequence is 15 residues long. DNA of the CDR3: TGTGCCAGCAGACCAGGACAGGGGAGGGGCTATGGCTACACCTTC. It is translated as CASRPGQGRGYGYTF.

The chain is built from TRBV3-1 (or the pseudogene TRBV3-2) and TRBJ2-1, with 8 bases that match TRBD2. With V trimmed by 0 bases and J by 4 bases, 5 bases remained unmatched. The CDR3 spans 16 residues. CDR1 and CDR2 from the germline V gene are LGHDT and YNNKEL (reference sequence). The CDR3: CASSQDGGTSYNEQFF. Written as DNA, the CDR3 is TGTGCCAGCAGCCAAGATGGAGGGACTAGTTACAATGAGCAGTTCTTC.

The sample holds one count of this clone. The chain uses TRBV5-6 and TRBJ1-1; tentative D call: TRBD1 (5 bases). Germline assignment: CDR1 SGHDT and CDR2 YYEEEE. The V end lost 4 bases, the J end lost 5 bases, and 12 bases lay between the germline ends. The CDR3 covers 13 residues. CDR3 sequence (DNA): TGTGCCAGCAGCGAGCAGGGTGTAACTGAAGCTTTCTTT. Translated: CASSEQGVTEAFF.

The table lists this clone with a few counts. V is TRBV28 and J is TRBJ2-4, with D tentatively TRBD2 (6 bases). CDR1 MDHEN and CDR2 SYDVKM come from the germline V gene. The CDR3 runs 15 residues. The V end lost 7 bases, the J end lost 6 bases, and 19 bases lay between the germline ends. The CDR3: CASTTRRDGGNIQYF. In DNA, the CDR3 is TGTGCCAGCACTACTCGACGGGACGGGGGAAACATTCAGTACTTC.

This chain connects TRBV5-5 to TRBJ1-2; 7 nucleotides match TRBD1. V shed 0 bases and J 6 bases; nucleotides not matched to a gene: 11. This CDR3 has 16 amino acids. Germline V gene data show CDR1 as SGHKS and CDR2 as YYEKEE (reference sequence). CDR3: CASSLVGYGTADGYTF. The CDR3 DNA follows: TGTGCCAGCAGCTTGGTTGGGTACGGGACAGCCGATGGCTACACCTTC.